This T cell receptor (beta chain) appears in the sequencing data of a study of T cells in tuberculosis. Study findings and constraints: Active tuberculosis TCR-alpha repertoires lay closer to GMM-specific TCRs than IGRA-negative controls, suggesting clonal expansion. Classification accuracy was about 90% (AUROC 0.7 to 0.95) with the GMM-specific repertoire.

Assay used: immunoSEQ multiplex PCR; TCRdb lists only in-frame clones, some missing. The data show about 20,000 clones, more than 80% seen once. For this clone: Antigen: not known.

CDR3 length equals 13 residues. The germline V gene has CDR1 SQVTM and CDR2 ANQGSEA. Trimming took 4 bases from V and 4 from J, leaving 10 bases between them. This clonotype originated in a donor aged 10 to 29 with latent tuberculosis or without tuberculosis infection. Sequenced sample: PBMCs. V gene TRBV29-1 combines with J gene TRBJ1-4; D is unresolved. CDR3 amino acids: CSVGGRNNEKLFF. CDR3 sequence (DNA): TGCAGCGTTGGCGGGCGGAATAATGAAAAACTGTTTTTT.